This TCR beta chain was recovered during a study of blood T cell repertoires in COVID-19. Per the germline V gene, CDR1 is SGHTA and CDR2 is FQGNSA. With 1 base clipped from V and 2 bases from J, the junction kept 2 bases outside the gene matches. The CDR3 consists of 15 residues. In the authors' workflow: Nucleated cell number was recorded as an estimate derived from reference gene primer amplification. Method: immunoSEQ multiplex PCR; TCRdb's copy keeps in-frame clones and lacks some. V, J and clone size derive from that table, while D and trimming were established from the DNA sequence. The sample has 97,000 or so clones, about nine tenths seen once.

The TCR was taken from a woman aged 45 to 65 with COVID-19, enrolled during active disease. The V call is TRBV7-2, the J call TRBJ1-3, with 7 bases fitting TRBD1. Sequencing input: peripheral blood. The CDR3 sequence: CASSLEGATGNTIYF. The CDR3 nucleotides read TGTGCCAGCAGCTTAGAGGGGGCAACTGGAAACACCATATATTTT.